This passage covers 15 T cell receptor beta chains from one sample sequenced in a study of STAT5B mutations in CD4+ large granular lymphocyte leukemia. The data were produced by immunoSEQ multiplex PCR, yet TCRdb's version contains in-frame clones alone and is incomplete. The repertoire holds tens of thousands of clones, 76% seen once, with roughly 7.7% in the top ten. Sequenced sample: CD4+ T cells from blood buffy coats. The origin of the receptors is a human donor in good health.

This clone was detected only a few times. V usage is TRBV6-4 and J usage is TRBJ2-3; 7 bases map to TRBD2. Unmatched junction bases numbered 7, after V lost 3 bases and J lost 4 bases. Germline-derived CDR1 and CDR2 are MRHNA and SNTAGT. CDR3 size: 15 residues. The CDR3 reads CASSESGTAADTQYF. CDR3 coding DNA: TGTGCCAGCAGTGAAAGCGGGACCGCCGCAGATACGCAGTATTTT.

The V and J genes are TRBV6-5 and TRBJ2-1; 9 bases align to TRBD2. The trim removed 8 bases at V and 4 bases at J, leaving 6 bases unmatched. CDR1 and CDR2 from the germline V gene are MNHEY and SVGAGI. The length of the CDR3 is 14 residues. Written as DNA, the CDR3 is TGTGCCAGCGGGAGCGGGGGGTTATACAATGAGCAGTTCTTC. Amino acids: CASGSGGLYNEQFF.

The chain is built from TRBV5-1 and TRBJ1-5; TRBD1 matches at 8 bases. The V and J ends lost 4 bases and 2 bases, in that order; junction bases with no gene match: 5. The CDR3 contains 15 residues. Germline V CDR1 and CDR2: SGHRS, YFSETQ. The CDR3 DNA reads TGCGCCAGCAGCCCGACAGGGGTTGGCAATCAGCCCCAGCATTTT. Translation: CASSPTGVGNQPQHF.

The chain's CDR3 is CASRKLAGFPYEQYF. Written as DNA, the CDR3 is TGTGCCAGCAGAAAGCTAGCGGGATTTCCCTACGAGCAGTACTTC. The chain employs TRBV2 and TRBJ2-7; 9 nucleotides align to TRBD2. The germline V gene has CDR1 SNHLY and CDR2 FYNNEI. Germline trimming cut 6 bases from V and 2 bases from J; bases unmatched to any gene: 8. The CDR3 covers 15 residues.

This chain joins TRBV7-2 and TRBJ1-2, with no clear D. The V end was cut by 7 bases, the J end by 5 bases, with 11 bases between. Per the germline V gene, CDR1 is SGHTA and CDR2 is FQGNSA. This CDR3 is built from 12 residues. This CDR3 is CASNPDGYGYTF. DNA for the CDR3: TGTGCCAGCAACCCGGACGGTTATGGCTACACCTTC.

The chain couples TRBV19 to TRBJ2-1, with 8 bases fitting TRBD2. Trimming took 6 bases from V and 3 from J; bases not matched to a gene: 7. Germline CDR1 LNHDA, CDR2 SQIVND (reference sequence). This CDR3 comprises 15 residues. CDR3: CASRVAGIHYNEQFF. CDR3 in DNA: TGTGCCAGTAGAGTAGCGGGAATACACTACAATGAGCAGTTCTTC.

This chain joins TRBV18 and TRBJ2-5; TRBD1 matches 10 bases. Germline V lookup: CDR1 KGHSH, CDR2 LQKENI. The CDR3 sequence is 16 residues long. The V and J ends lost 6 bases and 2 bases, in that order; junction bases with no gene match: 9. CDR3 in DNA: TGTGCCAGCTCGCCTTATGGGACAGGGGCACAAGAGACCCAGTACTTC. It specifies CASSPYGTGAQETQYF. Full variable domain (outside the CDR3, taken from reference TRBV18 and TRBJ2-5): NAGVMQNPRHLVRRRGQEARLRCSPMKGHSHVYWYRQLPEEGLKFMVYLQKENIIDESGMPKERFSAEFPKEGPSILRIQQVVRGDSAAYFCASSPYGTGAQETQYFGPGTRLLVL.

The V call is TRBV7-2, the J call TRBJ1-2, with TRBD1 identical over 9 bases. V gave up 3 bases and J gave up 5 bases; unmatched junction bases: 7. Germline-derived CDR1 and CDR2 are SGHTA and FQGNSA. This CDR3 has 15 amino acids. CDR3: CASSFGQGMTYGYTF. CDR3 bases: TGTGCCAGCAGCTTCGGACAGGGGATGACTTATGGCTACACCTTC.

V gene TRBV18 combines with J gene TRBJ2-7, with 10 bases that match TRBD1. There are 15 residues in the CDR3. The V segment lost 4 bases and the J segment 4 bases; nucleotides outside the gene matches: 7. Germline V CDR1 and CDR2: KGHSH, LQKENI. The CDR3: CASSLIGTGEYEQYF. CDR3 in DNA: TGTGCCAGCTCACTCATCGGGACAGGGGAATACGAGCAGTACTTC.

The V gene is TRBV7-2, the J gene TRBJ2-3; 14 bases map to TRBD2. The CDR3 loop spans 16 amino acids. V was pared by 5 bases and J by 5 bases, with 6 bases of the junction left unmatched. Germline-derived CDR1 and CDR2 are SGHTA and FQGNSA. The CDR3 sequence is CASSLRLAGGQDTQYF. The CDR3 region has the DNA TGTGCCAGCAGCCTCCGACTAGCGGGGGGGCAAGATACGCAGTATTTT. Full variable domain (remainder filled in from reference TRBV7-2 and TRBJ2-3): GAGVSQSPSNKVTEKGKDVELRCDPISGHTALYWYRQSLGQGLEFLIYFQGNSAPDKSGLPSDRFSAERTGGSVSTLTIQRTQQEDSAVYLCASSLRLAGGQDTQYFGPGTRLTVL.

This chain connects TRBV19 to TRBJ2-5; 9 nucleotides align to TRBD1. The trim removed 9 bases at V and 2 bases at J, leaving 10 bases unmatched. The CDR3 is 15 amino acids. Germline lookup yields CDR1 LNHDA and CDR2 SQIVND (reference sequence). The DNA for the CDR3 is TGTGCCAGCAAGTCCCGGGACAGGGCGCAAGAGACCCAGTACTTC. Its protein product is CASKSRDRAQETQYF.

The V call is TRBV5-1, the J call TRBJ2-5; D remains unclear. V lost 1 base, J lost 3 bases, and 7 bases lay in between. Germline CDR1 and CDR2: SGHRS and YFSETQ. This CDR3 comprises 13 residues. This chain's CDR3 is CASSLLTKETQYF. The CDR3 DNA is TGCGCCAGCAGCTTGCTGACAAAAGAGACCCAGTACTTC.

The CDR3 nucleotides are TGTGCCAGCTCACCCAGCATCAATCAGCCCCAGCATTTT. Translated, it gives CASSPSINQPQHF. The chain recombines TRBV18 with TRBJ1-5; D remains unclear. The CDR3 runs to 13 residues. Germline assignment: CDR1 KGHSH and CDR2 LQKENI. The V end was cut by 3 bases, the J end by 3 bases, with 6 bases between. Complete variable domain (other parts from reference TRBV18 and TRBJ1-5): NAGVMQNPRHLVRRRGQEARLRCSPMKGHSHVYWYRQLPEEGLKFMVYLQKENIIDESGMPKERFSAEFPKEGPSILRIQQVVRGDSAAYFCASSPSINQPQHFGDGTRLSIL.

This clone was counted once. The chain combines TRBV18 with TRBJ1-1; a possible D gene is TRBD1 (5 bases). CDR3 size: 15 residues. The germline V gene encodes CDR1 KGHSH and CDR2 LQKENI. V was trimmed by 6 bases and J by 1 base, leaving 15 bases between them. CDR3 nucleotides: TGTGCCAGCTCGCCGGGACTCCTTGGGAACACTGAAGCTTTCTTT. Its translation is CASSPGLLGNTEAFF.

Concerning this clone itself: Because it lacks the conserved phenylalanine or tryptophan at the end, this CDR3 is likely a read error. The limits of the CDR3 on the DNA are not certain, so only TCRdb's listed CDR3 is given. The chain couples TRBV21-1 to TRBJ2-7; the table's D call, TRBD2, was not checked against the DNA. TRBV21-1 is marked as a pseudogene. The CDR3 is 9 amino acids in total, end residues counted. The CDR3 reads CASSPQDFL.